The entry below gives a single T cell receptor beta chain sequence along with its context. This clonotype was picked up a small number of times. Its target antigen remains unknown. The sample holds no much larger clone one base away, and base qualities are not on file. Preparation of the library involved PCR. The sequencer listed for this sample is Illumina HiSeq 2500. TCR library preparation used molecular barcoding, with unique molecular identifiers applied to normalize quantification of the TCRbeta repertoire. The raw public data were reprocessed by TCRdb itself: fastp quality trimming at Q25, MiXCR clonotype calling, in-frame beta chains only. Identical CDR3 proteins give one entry, which carries the most common genes and DNA. Across this sample there are around 580,000 distinct CDR3 sequences, with 25% to 30% seen only once. The top ten clonotypes cover approximately 33% of the sample. In the germline V gene (reference sequence), CDR1 corresponds to DFQATT and CDR2 to SNEGSKA. Its CDR3 holds 14 amino acids, cysteine through phenylalanine. Only the CDR3 DNA is retained, 42 bases long and in frame from the first base. Trimming at the junction amounts to 5 bases on V and 3 bases on J, and the germline ends lie 16 bases apart.

The entry originates in a study of T-cell reconstitution after alpha-beta-depleted transplantation in children listed by TCRdb under 2016. With regard to the full study: Using TCR repertoire profiling, the study quantitatively followed how T-cell immune reconstitution unfolded in children after TCRalphabeta/CD19-depleted allogeneic hematopoietic cell transplantation. Study-level results and caveats: Over subsequent months, a decline in hyperexpanded clone frequencies was noted, and after one year, T-cell counts and TCRbeta diversity were mostly ascribed to newly produced T cells. In some patients, the high TCRbeta diversity seen at day 60 was put down to recipient T cells and intrathymic progenitors that had survived conditioning. The apparently early recovery of alphabetaT-cell counts about two months after transplant reportedly depended on only several hundred rapidly expanded clones that came from non-depleted graft cells.

The treatment or condition label on this specimen signifies: allogeneic hematopoietic cell transplantation with graft depleted of TCRalphabeta T cells and CD19 B cells. Transplant recipients were children who received TCRalphabeta/CD19-depleted allogeneic hematopoietic cell grafts. The material sequenced was PBMCs, taken before TCRalphabeta/CD19-depleted stem cell transplant. The sequence links TRBV20-1 to TRBJ2-5; the D call is tentative, TRBD1 or TRBD2, as each matches 5 bases. The sequence derives from a boy under two years old with Wiskott-Aldrich syndrome, due to receive a stem cell transplant. The CDR3 region: CSARPGAWKETQYF. In nucleotides, the sequence is TGCAGTGCTCGCCCCGGGGCGTGGAAAGAGACCCAGTACTTC.